This TCR beta chain is from a study of T-cell reconstitution after alpha-beta-depleted transplantation in children. This clonotype has at least ten counts. The V gene's germline CDR1 is SGHRS and CDR2 YFSETQ. V was pared by 2 bases and J by 8 bases, with 4 bases of the junction left unmatched. The CDR3 is 13 amino acids. Using unique molecular identifiers, the investigators prepared the TCRbeta library. One entry per CDR3 protein, called by TCRdb with MiXCR from the PCR reads. The table has about 160,000 distinct CDR3 sequences, 11% seen once; the top ten hold about 13%. This sample comprised PBMCs, obtained before TCRalphabeta/CD19-depleted stem cell transplant. This sequence was found in a boy aged 2-15 years with acute myeloid leukemia, due to receive a stem cell transplant. This chain uses TRBV5-1 with TRBJ2-1; the match to TRBD1 covers 7 bases. The chain's CDR3 is CASSFDRVYEQFF. DNA of the CDR3: TGCGCCAGCAGCTTCGACAGGGTTTATGAGCAGTTCTTC.